This TCR beta chain was sequenced in a study of CD8+ T cells in alopecia areata. Study-wide points: Higher clonality and more expanded CD8+ clones appeared in lesional than normal scalp.

cDNA prepared by RNA extraction and subsequent reverse transcription served as the template for sequencing. Sequencing used immunoSEQ multiplex PCR; TCRdb keeps in-frame clones, though not all of them. The table lists approximately 210,000 clones, roughly 66% of them singletons, with 1% in the top ten. Treatment in this sample: oral pan-JAK inhibitor, 5-10 mg twice daily. In regard to this clone: Its specificity is unknown.

CDR1 and CDR2 from the germline V gene are MNHEY and SMNVEV (reference sequence). CDR3 length equals 15 residues. V lost 5 bases and J lost 6; bases outside the gene matches: 9. The source was CD4+ T cells sorted from blood, collected at week 24, from a patient treated with tofacitinib. The receptor was derived from a human donor with alopecia areata. The V and J genes are TRBV27 and TRBJ1-2, with 10 bases that match TRBD1. CDR3 coding DNA: TGTGCCAGCAGTCACCCGGGACAGGGGCAAAATGGCTACACCTTC. This gives the protein CASSHPGQGQNGYTF.